The source of this T cell receptor beta chain is a study of blood T cells in healthy people across ages (dated by TCRdb to about 2015). Turning to the overall study: In model experiments, template switching captured roughly one uniquely barcoded TCR beta cDNA molecule for every two T cells. To track age-related changes in TCR beta repertoire diversity, the study relied on deep sequencing normalized with unique cDNA molecular identifiers. For two donors (one aged 18 to 29 and one aged 80 or older), the study analyzed two additional independent replicas of 1 million unique cDNA reads from the same blood draw. The donors were split into four age groups: young (average 16 years), middle-aged (over 35), aged (62) and long-lived (more than 80).

The donors were roughly 40 Caucasian individuals from Russia, aged roughly 6 to 100 years, who were systemically healthy. Each donor gave 8 to 10 milliliters of peripheral blood, drawn into EDTA-treated Vacutainer tubes. PBMCs were isolated by Ficoll-Paque density-gradient centrifugation, with at least 6 million obtained per sample. Trizol reagent was used to extract total RNA from PBMCs, with at least 5.5 micrograms per sample. The percentages of naive CD45RAhigh/CD27high T cells were determined by flow cytometry on a PBMC aliquot from every donor. General conclusions and limits of the study: Compared with the aged group, more naive CD4+ T cells, fewer expanded clones and increased TCR diversity were shown by the long-lived group, suggesting age selection. Because donor CMV infection status was unknown, age-related changes in expanded clonotypes were potentially confounded. Observed TCR beta diversity per million T cells fell roughly linearly with age, and a significant reduction was already apparent by age about 43. There was a strong correlation between observed TCR beta diversity and the percentage of naive T cells measured by flow cytometry. Total diversity estimates from one million sequenced T cells were considered lower bounds and underestimates. Since profiling was done on bulk unsorted PBMCs, naive and antigen-experienced compartments could not be conclusively compared.

The method behind the library was 5' RACE. The data were produced on an Illumina HiSeq 2500. A second PCR of about 6 to 12 cycles was run with a J-beta primer mix and a sample-barcoded 5' primer. Each TCR beta cDNA molecule received a unique molecular identifier from a template-switch 5' adaptor carrying 12 random nucleotides. Each sample yielded at least 2.5 million CDR3-containing paired-end reads. The Mint cDNA synthesis kit, primed by a TRBC-specific oligonucleotide, was used to synthesize first-strand cDNA from all RNA. Following uracil-DNA glycosylase treatment, a first 18-cycle PCR with universal primers M1SS and BC2_uni_R was performed on all cDNA. Per the authors' processing: For normalization, 1 million high-quality reads, each with a distinct molecular identifier, were randomly selected from each sample. Reads sharing molecular identifiers were discarded rather than binned into consensus sequences. MiTCR, run with a Q25 quality threshold and the strictest error-elimination algorithm, handled CDR3 identification, clonotype clustering and error correction. A nonparametric unseen species model using Euler transformation provided a lower-bound estimate of total TCR beta diversity. TCRdb handled the public reads itself, with Q25 trimming in fastp and clone calling in MiXCR, and kept productive beta chains. Each entry merges the rows of one CDR3 protein and shows their most common DNA and genes. The V and J calls come from TCRdb's annotation, not from the publication. A total of approximately 780,000 distinct CDR3 sequences appear in this sample, roughly 25% of them only once. The ten largest clones capture about 2.9% of the sample.

As concerns this clonotype: What this receptor recognizes is not known. Base quality data are lacking; no much larger clone is found one base away.

These sequences were also reported in another study, on T cells of mothers and their children. The second study also describes: The donors were nine systemically healthy Caucasian individuals, made up of three mothers and their six children. cDNA synthesis consumed the entire amount of extracted RNA, loaded at around 1.4 ug RNA in each 15 ul reaction. In the second PCR, the M1S primer added sample barcodes and 2-4 random nucleotides. Over 9.5 million TCR beta CDR3 reads were obtained for each mother, and approximately 3 million reads were obtained for each child. Thymic selection similarly shapes TCR recombination output in related and unrelated pairs, with minor effect from inherited differences. Normalized repertoire overlap in related mother-child pairs was always slightly higher than in unrelated mother-child pairs, but the difference was never significant. With a sensitivity of about 100 clones per million clonotypes, no persistent microchimeric T cell clones were detected. To look for features that set related mother-child pairs apart from unrelated individuals, the researchers ran deep NGS to compare the TCR beta repertoires of mothers and children. Mothers averaged roughly 36 +/- 4 years of age and children averaged roughly 12 +/- 4 years. After adapter ligation was performed with NEBNext reagents, the libraries were sequenced on an Illumina HiSeq 2000 with 100+100 nt paired-end reads. To avoid cross-contamination, the mother libraries and the child libraries were prepared a month apart and sequenced in separate runs. For each donor, somewhere between about 450,000 and 2,000,000 distinct TCR beta clonotypes were identified. Naive TCR beta clonotypes were estimated from low-frequency clonotypes matched to each donor's FACS-determined naive share, without sorting.

The TCR originated in a boy aged 5-17 years in good health. The sequencing sample was made of blood.

At the DNA level, the sequence is TGTGCCAGCAGCTTAAGGGGTAGCTCTGGGGCCAACGTCCTGACTTTC. This codes for CASSLRGSSGANVLTF. The chain was built from TRBV7-6 and TRBJ2-6, with TRBD1 as a weak D call on 5 bases. The CDR3 holds 16 amino acids from the cysteine to the phenylalanine. Just the 48-base CDR3 DNA is kept, in frame starting at base 1. The germline V gene encodes CDR1 SGHVS and CDR2 FNYEAQ. The V end loses 2 bases and the J end loses 0 bases, and a stretch of 8 bases separates them.